The 28 T cell receptor beta chains below come from one sample, sequenced in a study of blood T cell repertoires in COVID-19. Libraries were prepared by immunoSEQ multiplex PCR; TCRdb keeps only in-frame clonotypes and omits some of them. The sample consists of fewer than 100,000 clones, more than 75% of them appearing once. Source material: peripheral blood. These receptors all stem from a human donor with acute or convalescent COVID-19. The donor label of this sample is uncertain.

The chain has TRBV4-3 and TRBJ1-6; 11 bases are a match to TRBD1. The J segment lost 9 bases and the V segment lost 3 bases, leaving 7 bases of the junction unmatched. Per germline, CDR1 LGHNA and CDR2 YSLEER. The CDR3 extends over 16 amino acids. The CDR3 region is CASSQRGTGGGSPLHF. CDR3 coding DNA: TGCGCCAGCAGCCAGCGGGGGACAGGGGGAGGTTCACCCCTCCACTTT.

This clone has a single count. Possible read error: a much larger clone is one base away. The chain recombines TRBV7-2 with TRBJ1-1; 8 nucleotides align to TRBD1. The CDR3 runs 14 residues. CDR1 and CDR2 from the germline V gene are SGHTA and FQGNSA. Losses at the gene ends were 5 bases for V and 0 bases for J; bases not matched to a gene: 2. DNA for the CDR3: TGTGCCAGCAGCGACAGGGGTATGAACACTGAAGCTTTCTTT. Amino acids: CASSDRGMNTEAFF.

CDR3 in amino acids: CASSPAYNEQFF. CDR3 bases: TGTGCCAGCAGCCCGGCCTACAATGAGCAGTTCTTC. The chain links TRBV6-5 to TRBJ2-1; D uncertain. This CDR3 spans 12 amino acids. With 6 bases removed from V and 2 bases from J, the gap between germline ends came to 5 bases. Germline CDR1 reads MNHEY; CDR2 reads SVGAGI.

V is TRBV4-2 and J is TRBJ2-7, with D possibly TRBD2 on 5 matching bases. The V gene's germline CDR1 is LGHNA and CDR2 YNFKEQ. V was shortened by 1 base and J by 3 bases, with 16 bases between the two germline ends. The CDR3 spans 16 residues. Here the CDR3 DNA reads TGTGCCAGCAGCCAAGCGGGTGAGGCGGGTTACTACGAGCAGTACTTC. This gives the protein CASSQAGEAGYYEQYF.

This clone appeared a single time. V usage is TRBV28 and J usage is TRBJ1-4; TRBD1 might be the D (6 bases). Deletions cut 5 bases from V and 10 bases from J, with 17 bases between. CDR3 length: 14 residues. Germline loops: CDR1 MDHEN, CDR2 SYDVKM. As DNA, the CDR3 is TGTGCCAGCAGTCGAACACCGGGACATGGAAAACTGTTTTTT. It encodes CASSRTPGHGKLFF.

This clone has only one observation. The V and J genes are TRBV27 and TRBJ2-7, with a possible D match to TRBD2 (5 bases). This CDR3 is 16 amino acids long. The V end lost 4 bases, the J end lost 1 base, and 17 bases lay between the germline ends. Germline V CDR1 and CDR2: MNHEY, SMNVEV (reference sequence). The CDR3 nucleotides are TGTGCCAGCAGTTCCCGATACGCCGGGGAGTCCTACGAGCAGTACTTC. It yields the protein CASSSRYAGESYEQYF.

The chain links TRBV5-1 to TRBJ1-6; D might be TRBD1 (5 bases). The CDR3 totals 15 residues. The germline V and J ends were trimmed by 4 bases and 6 bases, with 14 bases remaining between them. The germline CDR1 and CDR2 sequences are SGHRS and YFSETQ. The CDR3 sequence: CASSRRDGGNSPLHF. The CDR3 DNA is TGCGCCAGCAGCCGGAGGGACGGAGGTAATTCACCCCTCCACTTT.

The chain combines TRBV28 with TRBJ1-2; no clear D. The germline V gene has CDR1 MDHEN and CDR2 SYDVKM. The CDR3 consists of 14 residues. Trimming shortened V by 5 bases and J by 2 bases, and 12 bases separated the two germline ends. The DNA for the CDR3 is TGTGCCAGCAGTCCCCCGCGGGCAAACTATGGCTACACCTTC. Encoded protein: CASSPPRANYGYTF.

J is TRBJ2-1 and V is TRBV7-6; no firm D call. The V gene lost 3 bases and the J gene lost 0 bases, with 9 bases spanning the gap. This CDR3 comprises 15 residues. Germline-derived CDR1 and CDR2 are SGHVS and FNYEAQ. In DNA, the CDR3 is TGTGCCAGCAGCTTGGGTGAGGTCTCCTACAATGAGCAGTTCTTC. Protein product: CASSLGEVSYNEQFF. The entire variable domain, with the rest obtained from reference TRBV7-6 and TRBJ2-1, is as follows: GAGVSQSPRYKVTKRGQDVALRCDPISGHVSLYWYRQALGQGPEFLTYFNYEAQQDKSGLPNDRFSAERPEGSISTLTIQRTEQRDSAMYRCASSLGEVSYNEQFFGPGTRLTVL.

The chain links TRBV5-6 to TRBJ2-5, with 12 positions matching TRBD2. J was trimmed by 5 bases and V by 1 base; bases with no gene match: 9. Germline CDR1 reads SGHDT; CDR2 reads YYEEEE. There are 17 residues in the CDR3. CDR3 nucleotide sequence: TGTGCCAGCAGCTTGTCTCCTAGCGGGGGGGCCGGGGAGACCCAGTACTTC. Its protein is CASSLSPSGGAGETQYF.

The rearrangement links TRBV4-2 to TRBJ1-4; D uncertain. V was cut by 2 bases and J by 10 bases, with 8 bases left in between. CDR1 is LGHNA and CDR2 is YNFKEQ in the germline V gene. There are 12 residues in the CDR3. CDR3 DNA: TGTGCCAGCAGCCAATTCGAGGGAAAACTGTTTTTT. Protein product: CASSQFEGKLFF.

V usage is TRBV11-2 and J usage is TRBJ1-2, with D maybe TRBD1 (6 bases). The germline V gene has CDR1 SGHAT and CDR2 FQNNGV. This CDR3 contains 13 residues. Trimming took 10 bases from V and 1 from J, leaving 13 bases between them. This chain's CDR3 is CATTGGVNYGYTF. In DNA form, the CDR3 reads TGTGCCACCACTGGGGGCGTTAACTATGGCTACACCTTC.

The chain joins TRBV11-2 to TRBJ2-5, with D maybe TRBD2 (5 bases). The CDR3 extends over 16 amino acids. The germline V gene has CDR1 SGHAT and CDR2 FQNNGV. Trimming pared 3 bases from V and 1 base from J, leaving 15 bases between. The CDR3 DNA follows: TGTGCCAGCAGCTTGTACGGGGTGGATCCCCAAGAGACCCAGTACTTC. Its translation is CASSLYGVDPQETQYF.

This chain uses TRBV15 with TRBJ1-4; D perhaps matches TRBD1 (6 bases). The V end was cut by 5 bases, the J end by 3 bases, with 10 bases between. Looked up from germline, CDR1 is LNHNV and CDR2 is YYDKDF (reference sequence). The CDR3 has 14 amino acids. This chain's CDR3 is CATSLDRANEKLFF. CDR3 coding DNA: TGTGCCACCAGCCTGGACAGAGCTAATGAAAAACTGTTTTTT.

V gene TRBV9 combines with J gene TRBJ1-4; perhaps TRBD1 as D (5 bases). CDR3 length: 13 amino acids. Trimming left V 4 bases short and J 7 bases short, with 11 bases between. Germline V gives CDR1 SGDLS, CDR2 YYNGEE. The CDR3 loop is CASSPGGGEKLFF. The CDR3 coding sequence is TGTGCCAGCAGCCCCGGGGGGGGTGAAAAACTGTTTTTT.

CDR3 amino acids: CAWTRTGGEPSYGYTF. The CDR3, as DNA: TGTGCCTGGACCCGGACAGGGGGAGAGCCCAGCTATGGCTACACCTTC. V usage is TRBV30 and J usage is TRBJ1-2; 10 bases fit TRBD1. Germline lookup yields CDR1 GTSNPN and CDR2 SVGIG (reference sequence). The CDR3 has 16 amino acids. V gave up 4 bases and J gave up 4 bases; unmatched junction bases: 12.

The chain employs TRBV27 and TRBJ1-1; D gene unclear. V lost 7 bases to trimming and J lost 1 base, with 10 bases between them. Germline CDR1 is MNHEY and CDR2 is SMNVEV (reference sequence). The CDR3 has 13 amino acids. This CDR3 is CASKRAGNTEAFF. The DNA of the CDR3 is TGTGCCAGCAAACGGGCGGGGAACACTGAAGCTTTCTTT.

The chain has TRBV19 and TRBJ1-1, with a tentative D call TRBD1 (6 bases). Per the germline V gene, CDR1 is LNHDA and CDR2 is SQIVND (reference sequence). The CDR3 consists of 14 residues. V lost 7 bases and J 5 bases, leaving 17 bases between the germline ends. The CDR3 sequence is CASNQQGGSTEAFF. The CDR3 nucleotides read TGTGCCAGTAACCAACAGGGAGGGAGTACTGAAGCTTTCTTT.

This clone occurred a few times. The chain uses TRBV27 and TRBJ1-1; D is ambiguous. Germline V gives CDR1 MNHEY, CDR2 SMNVEV (reference sequence). V was shortened by 6 bases and J by 1 base, with 18 bases between the two germline ends. The CDR3 loop spans 16 amino acids. The CDR3 loop is CASSLRGNFANTEAFF. CDR3 coding DNA: TGTGCCAGCAGCCTAAGAGGCAACTTTGCGAACACTGAAGCTTTCTTT.

The V call is TRBV4-2, the J call TRBJ2-7; 10 bases are a match to TRBD1. Germline lookup yields CDR1 LGHNA and CDR2 YNFKEQ. This CDR3 is 17 amino acids long. J gave up 5 bases and V 1 base, and 11 bases lay outside the gene matches. DNA of the CDR3: TGTGCCAGCAGCCAAGTCTCACCGGGACAGGGGTCGGACGAGCAGTACTTC. Translation: CASSQVSPGQGSDEQYF.

CDR3 sequence reads: CASSPHDRGGNEQYF. As DNA, the CDR3 is TGTGCCAGCAGTCCTCACGACAGGGGTGGGAACGAGCAGTACTTC. The rearrangement joins TRBV28 to TRBJ2-7, with 8 bases lining up with TRBD1. Germline loops: CDR1 MDHEN, CDR2 SYDVKM. J was trimmed by 5 bases and V by 5 bases; bases with no gene match: 11. The CDR3 contains 15 residues.

This chain joins TRBV19 and TRBJ2-7, with 9 bases matching TRBD2. V gave up 7 bases and J gave up 6 bases; unmatched junction bases: 16. CDR1 is LNHDA and CDR2 is SQIVND in the germline V gene (reference sequence). This CDR3 is 16 amino acids long. CDR3 loop: CASTPGVGTSSLEQYF. The CDR3, as DNA: TGTGCCAGTACCCCAGGGGTGGGGACTAGCAGTCTCGAGCAGTACTTC.

The chain is built from TRBV7-2 and TRBJ1-6; D call uncertain. The length of the CDR3 is 14 residues. V was cut by 5 bases and J by 7 bases, with 12 bases left in between. Germline-derived CDR1 and CDR2 are SGHTA and FQGNSA. The DNA for the CDR3 is TGTGCCAGCAGCCCTCAACGGGGAAATTCACCCCTCCACTTT. This sequence encodes CASSPQRGNSPLHF.

The V and J genes are TRBV10-3 and TRBJ1-6, with D possibly being TRBD1 (6 bases). The CDR3 covers 16 residues. Trimming pared 0 bases from V and 5 bases from J, leaving 11 bases between. Germline CDR1 and CDR2: ENHRY and SYGVKD. The DNA for the CDR3 is TGTGCCATCAGTGAGTCGACCAGGGGTCATAATTCACCCCTCCACTTT. This codes for CAISESTRGHNSPLHF.

V gene TRBV7-7 combines with J gene TRBJ2-5; no reliable D call. This CDR3 is built from 14 residues. In germline, CDR1 is SSHAT, CDR2 FNYEAQ (reference sequence). Trimming stripped 5 bases from V and 3 bases from J, with 13 bases between. CDR3 loop: CASSPSSQKETQYF. DNA for the CDR3: TGTGCCAGCAGCCCCTCCTCCCAGAAAGAGACCCAGTACTTC.

V usage is TRBV28 and J usage is TRBJ1-4; D may be TRBD1 (5 bases). Trimming stripped 3 bases from V and 7 bases from J, with 12 bases between. The CDR3 runs to 14 residues. Germline lookup yields CDR1 MDHEN and CDR2 SYDVKM. CDR3 bases: TGTGCCAGCAGTTTTTGGCAGGGCAGTGAAAAACTGTTTTTT. This gives the protein CASSFWQGSEKLFF.

This chain joins TRBV7-2 and TRBJ2-1, with D possibly being TRBD1 (6 bases). V gave up 3 bases and J gave up 4 bases, with 10 bases separating them. Germline-derived CDR1 and CDR2 are SGHTA and FQGNSA. The CDR3 extends over 14 amino acids. CDR3 in amino acids: CASSFRTAYNEQFF. The CDR3 region has the DNA TGTGCCAGCAGCTTTCGGACAGCATACAATGAGCAGTTCTTC.

The J gene is TRBJ2-2, the V gene TRBV10-3; D gene ambiguous. This CDR3 spans 14 amino acids. Trimming took off 3 bases at V and 0 bases at J, with 5 bases between the two ends. Germline CDR1 ENHRY, CDR2 SYGVKD. The CDR3 nucleotides are TGTGCCATCAGTGATCCCTCGAACACCGGGGAGCTGTTTTTT. Translating it yields CAISDPSNTGELFF.